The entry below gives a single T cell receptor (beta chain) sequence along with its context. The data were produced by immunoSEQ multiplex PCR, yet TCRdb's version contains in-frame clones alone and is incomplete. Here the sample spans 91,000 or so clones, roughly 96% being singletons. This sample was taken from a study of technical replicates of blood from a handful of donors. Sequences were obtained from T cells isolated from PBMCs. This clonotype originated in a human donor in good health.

CDR3 in DNA: TGTGCCAGCTCACCGCCGGAGCGGGAGGGGTACGAGCAGTACTTC. Protein product: CASSPPEREGYEQYF. The J gene is TRBJ2-7, the V gene TRBV18; 10 positions agree with TRBD2. In germline, CDR1 is KGHSH, CDR2 LQKENI. The CDR3 extends over 15 amino acids. V shed 3 bases and J 4 bases; nucleotides not matched to a gene: 6.